These 5 T cell receptor beta chains were sequenced from one sample in a study of blood T cell repertoires in COVID-19. The data were produced by immunoSEQ multiplex PCR, yet TCRdb's version contains in-frame clones alone and is incomplete. The table has 160,000 or so clones, roughly 84% seen once. Sequencing was carried out using PBMCs or T cells enriched from blood (not recorded which). These receptors were obtained from a man aged 45-65 years who had recovered from COVID-19.

The V call is TRBV5-1, the J call TRBJ2-1; TRBD1 agrees at 8 bases. CDR3 length equals 17 residues. Germline CDR1 SGHRS, CDR2 YFSETQ. V shed 0 bases, J shed 2 bases, and the junction held 7 bases outside the gene matches. This CDR3 reads CASSLGTGTGAYNEQFF. DNA for the CDR3: TGCGCCAGCAGCTTGGGCACCGGGACAGGAGCCTACAATGAGCAGTTCTTC.

The V call is TRBV7-8, the J call TRBJ2-2; 8 nucleotides match TRBD1. V trimming: 2 bases; J trimming: 0 bases; junction bases outside the gene matches: 11. Germline CDR1 and CDR2: SGHVS and FQNEAQ. This CDR3 contains 19 residues. For the CDR3, the DNA is TGTGCCAGCAGCTTACGTTACAGGGGGAGGACTTCGAACACCGGGGAGCTGTTTTTT. This translates into CASSLRYRGRTSNTGELFF.

This clone appeared many times. The V gene is TRBV12-3 or TRBV12-4, the J gene TRBJ1-5; 7 bases line up with TRBD1. V lost 5 bases and J lost 2; bases outside the gene matches: 0. The CDR3 consists of 13 residues. The CDR3 nucleotides read TGTGCCAGCAGTGACAGGGGCAATCAGCCCCAGCATTTT. This sequence encodes CASSDRGNQPQHF.

The chain uses TRBV19 and TRBJ1-2; D is ambiguous. V shed 4 bases and J shed 9 bases, with 18 bases lying between them. Per germline, CDR1 LNHDA and CDR2 SQIVND (reference sequence). The CDR3 length is 14 residues. This CDR3 is CASSTLGQTISYTF. The CDR3 DNA reads as TGTGCCAGTAGTACCCTCGGGCAGACTATTAGCTACACCTTC.

In the case of this clone: This CDR3 is also generated by other DNA sequences in the sample. CDR3 protein: CASSLQGNEKLFF. In DNA form, the CDR3 reads TGTGCCAGCAGCTTACAGGGGAATGAAAAACTGTTTTTT. This chain uses TRBV5-4 with TRBJ1-4; 7 bases are shared with TRBD1. Germline values: CDR1 SGHNT, CDR2 YYREEE (reference sequence). The trim removed 2 bases at V and 5 bases at J, leaving 0 bases unmatched. CDR3 length: 13 amino acids.